What follows are 23 T cell receptor beta chains derived from one specimen sequenced in a study of cytomegalovirus exposure and HLA in healthy donors. The PCR made use of 60 Vbeta and 13 Jbeta primers. Measured with immunoSEQ multiplex PCR; TCRdb has only the in-frame clones, and not every one. The table includes 99,000 or so clones, less than 85% detected once. Sequences were obtained from PBMCs. The source of these receptors is a man in his forties in good health and CMV-seropositive.

This clone was seen more than once but under ten times. V gene TRBV4-1 combines with J gene TRBJ2-7, with D possibly matching TRBD1 (6 bases). V was cut by 4 bases and J by 6 bases, with 19 bases left in between. From germline, CDR1 is MGHRA and CDR2 YSYEKL. There are 15 residues in the CDR3. In nucleotides, the CDR3 is TGCGCCAGCAGCCGCACTCCAGGGGACGTTGGCGAGCAGTACTTC. Its translation: CASSRTPGDVGEQYF.

Here the CDR3 reads CSVEGPNPNTEAFF. CDR3 DNA: TGCAGCGTTGAAGGGCCAAATCCGAACACTGAAGCTTTCTTT. V and J are TRBV29-1 and TRBJ1-1, with unresolved D. V was clipped by 1 base and J by 1 base, with 10 bases between them. The CDR3 length is 14 residues. Germline CDR1 reads SQVTM; CDR2 reads ANQGSEA.

This chain joins TRBV27 and TRBJ2-7, with 10 bases aligning to TRBD1. CDR1 and CDR2 (germline): MNHEY, SMNVEV (reference sequence). V shed 2 bases and J 1 base; nucleotides not matched to a gene: 5. The length of the CDR3 is 16 residues. The CDR3 coding sequence is TGTGCCAGCAGTTTAAAACGACAGGGGGCTTCCTACGAGCAGTACTTC. Its protein is CASSLKRQGASYEQYF.

The chain couples TRBV11-1 to TRBJ1-2; D remains ambiguous. Trimming pared 5 bases from V and 6 bases from J, leaving 13 bases between. The CDR3 is made up of 13 amino acids. Germline CDR1 SGHAT, CDR2 FQDESV (reference sequence). The CDR3 spells CASSPTAVDGYTF. CDR3 in DNA: TGTGCCAGCAGCCCCACAGCGGTTGATGGCTACACCTTC.

This clone appeared once. The chain has TRBV5-1 and TRBJ2-7; TRBD1 aligns across 8 bases. The CDR3 loop spans 15 amino acids. Germline V lookup: CDR1 SGHRS, CDR2 YFSETQ. After removal of 3 bases from V and 2 bases from J, the junction contained 7 bases not matched to a gene. The CDR3 coding sequence is TGCGCCAGCAGCTACGGACAGGGCCTAACCTACGAGCAGTACTTC. Amino acid sequence: CASSYGQGLTYEQYF.

As DNA, the CDR3 is TGTGCCAGCAGCTGGACTAGCGGGGGGAACTCCGAGCAGTACTTC. It translates to CASSWTSGGNSEQYF. The V and J genes are TRBV7-6 and TRBJ2-5; 14 bases agree with TRBD2. The J call may be mistaken, given a closer DNA end match to TRBJ2-7. Germline V lookup: CDR1 SGHVS, CDR2 FNYEAQ. This CDR3 is built from 15 residues.

The chain joins TRBV7-2 to TRBJ2-2; no clear D. Trimming stripped 3 bases from V and 2 bases from J, with 13 bases between. The germline gives CDR1 SGHTA, CDR2 FQGNSA. This CDR3 region has 16 residues. CDR3 loop: CASSFQAYLNTGELFF. The DNA of the CDR3 is TGTGCCAGCAGCTTTCAGGCCTACCTTAACACCGGGGAGCTGTTTTTT.

V is TRBV29-1 and J is TRBJ2-3; D is possibly TRBD2 (5 bases). Trimming removed 3 bases from V and 5 bases from J, with 9 bases in between. Looked up from germline, CDR1 is SQVTM and CDR2 is ANQGSEA. The CDR3 spans 12 residues. DNA for the CDR3: TGCAGCGTTGATAAGAGGGTAGATACGCAGTATTTT. Residues: CSVDKRVDTQYF.

This chain uses TRBV7-3 with TRBJ2-3; 10 positions agree with TRBD2. In germline, CDR1 is SGHTA, CDR2 FQGTGA. With 4 bases clipped from V and 1 base from J, the junction kept 2 bases outside the gene matches. CDR3 size: 15 residues. The CDR3 nucleotides are TGTGCCAGCAGCTACCTAGCGGGGGGCACAGATACGCAGTATTTT. Its protein product is CASSYLAGGTDTQYF.

The chain employs TRBV19 and TRBJ2-5; 10 positions match TRBD2. The CDR3 contains 16 residues. The trim removed 9 bases at V and 2 bases at J, leaving 12 bases unmatched. CDR1 is LNHDA and CDR2 is SQIVND in the germline V gene (reference sequence). The CDR3 reads CASRPAGGPRQETQYF. The CDR3 DNA reads TGTGCCAGCCGGCCAGCGGGAGGGCCGAGGCAAGAGACCCAGTACTTC.

In DNA, the CDR3 is TGTGCCAGTAGTATTCGACAGGGCGGCTACACCTTC. Residues: CASSIRQGGYTF. The J gene is TRBJ1-2, the V gene TRBV19; 7 bases align to TRBD1. Germline assignment: CDR1 LNHDA and CDR2 SQIVND (reference sequence). The CDR3 runs to 12 residues. Unmatched junction bases numbered 3, after V lost 3 bases and J lost 8 bases.

V gene TRBV5-8 combines with J gene TRBJ1-1; 9 nucleotides align to TRBD1. The CDR3 is 12 amino acids. V lost 6 bases and J lost 4; bases outside the gene matches: 1. CDR1 and CDR2 (germline): SGHTS, YDEGEE. CDR3 protein: CASKTGGTEAFF. CDR3 bases: TGTGCCAGCAAGACAGGGGGCACTGAAGCTTTCTTT. The variable domain in full, completed from reference TRBV5-8 and TRBJ1-1, reads EAGVTQSPTHLIKTRGQQATLRCSPISGHTSVYWYQQALGLGLQFLLWYDEGEERNRGNFPPRFSGRQFPNYSSELNVNALELEDSALYLCASKTGGTEAFFGQGTRLTVV.

The gene calls are TRBV10-3 and TRBJ2-2, with TRBD1 as a possible D gene (6 bases). The V end was cut by 5 bases, the J end by 4 bases, with 11 bases between. Germline CDR1 and CDR2: ENHRY and SYGVKD. This CDR3 region has 14 residues. CDR3: CAISLGTPTGELFF. CDR3 nucleotide sequence: TGTGCCATCAGTCTCGGGACACCCACCGGGGAGCTGTTTTTT.

The chain recombines TRBV6-6 with TRBJ2-5; no clear D gene. Germline V gives CDR1 MNHNY, CDR2 SVGAGI (reference sequence). V gave up 0 bases and J gave up 7 bases, with 12 bases separating them. CDR3 length: 14 residues. The CDR3 loop reads CASSYSITGVTQYF. CDR3 coding DNA: TGTGCCAGCAGTTACTCGATCACCGGAGTGACCCAGTACTTC.

This rearrangement joins TRBV5-1 to TRBJ2-6; 11 bases agree with TRBD1. The CDR3 has 18 residues. J lost 3 bases, V lost 4 bases, and 9 bases had no gene match. Germline loops: CDR1 SGHRS, CDR2 YFSETQ. The CDR3 region has the DNA TGCGCCAGCAGCCCGGGACAGGGGGACTCTGTTGGGGCCAACGTCCTGACTTTC. Protein sequence: CASSPGQGDSVGANVLTF.

The gene calls are TRBV23-1 and TRBJ2-7; 7 bases are shared with TRBD1. TRBV23-1 qualifies as an ORF whose function is uncertain. The CDR3 runs to 15 residues. V lost 6 bases and J lost 1; bases outside the gene matches: 9. The CDR3 protein is CASRGDSFGSYEQYF. The CDR3 DNA follows: TGCGCCAGCAGGGGGGACAGTTTTGGTTCCTACGAGCAGTACTTC.

The V gene is TRBV28, the J gene TRBJ1-2, with D unresolved. From germline, CDR1 is MDHEN and CDR2 SYDVKM. The CDR3 spans 16 residues. Trimming pared 6 bases from V and 4 bases from J, leaving 21 bases between. CDR3 amino acids: CASSQRGPRSSYGYTF. The CDR3 DNA sequence: TGTGCCAGCAGCCAGAGAGGGCCCAGGTCCAGCTATGGCTACACCTTC.

This chain connects TRBV7-8 to TRBJ2-3, with TRBD2 identical over 8 bases. The CDR3 contains 15 residues. Germline lookup yields CDR1 SGHVS and CDR2 FQNEAQ. The V and J ends lost 1 base and 5 bases, in that order; junction bases with no gene match: 5. CDR3 DNA sequence: TGTGCCAGCAGCTTAGACGGGGGGGCGGGAGATACGCAGTATTTT. Encoded protein: CASSLDGGAGDTQYF.

The rearrangement uses TRBV30 and TRBJ1-6, with TRBD1 matching 8 bases. Unmatched junction bases numbered 4, after V lost 3 bases and J lost 9 bases. Germline CDR1 reads GTSNPN; CDR2 reads SVGIG (reference sequence). The CDR3 has 13 residues. For the CDR3, the DNA is TGTGCCTGGAGACTAACAGGGGGTTCACCCCTCCACTTT. The encoded protein is CAWRLTGGSPLHF.

This rearrangement joins TRBV4-2 to TRBJ1-1; D ambiguous. This CDR3 has 13 residues. The V and J ends lost 1 base and 2 bases respectively, with 5 bases between them. CDR1 is LGHNA, CDR2 YNFKEQ, per germline. The CDR3 loop is CASSQGHNTEAFF. The CDR3 coding sequence is TGTGCCAGCAGCCAAGGGCATAACACTGAAGCTTTCTTT.

V and J are TRBV28 and TRBJ2-7; tentative D call: TRBD2 (6 bases). Germline values: CDR1 MDHEN, CDR2 SYDVKM. The germline V and J ends were trimmed by 7 bases and 5 bases, with 15 bases remaining between them. The CDR3 runs 13 residues. The CDR3 bases are TGTGCCAGCACCCCGTCCGGGAGAGACGAGCAGTACTTC. Encoded protein: CASTPSGRDEQYF.

The rearrangement links TRBV28 to TRBJ1-5; D is unclear. CDR1 MDHEN and CDR2 SYDVKM come from the germline V gene. V was pared by 2 bases and J by 4 bases, with 12 bases between. The CDR3 extends over 15 amino acids. The CDR3 coding sequence is TGTGCCAGCAGTTTAGCAGGTGCGTGGAATCAGCCCCAGCATTTT. It codes for CASSLAGAWNQPQHF.

This chain uses TRBV2 with TRBJ2-3, with D uncertain. The CDR3 contains 14 residues. The germline V gene encodes CDR1 SNHLY and CDR2 FYNNEI. V was clipped by 6 bases and J by 0 bases, with 10 bases between them. The CDR3 DNA sequence: TGTGCCAGCAGCGAGGCCGCTAGCACAGATACGCAGTATTTT. Its translation: CASSEAASTDTQYF. Complete variable domain (other parts from reference TRBV2 and TRBJ2-3): EPEVTQTPSHQVTQMGQEVILRCVPISNHLYFYWYRQILGQKVEFLVSFYNNEISEKSEIFDDQFSVERPDGSNFTLKIRSTKLEDSAMYFCASSEAASTDTQYFGPGTRLTVL.